Shown below are 20 T cell receptor beta chains from a single sample sequenced in a study of post-analysis software for immune sequencing data. Findings and caveats of the study: TRBV5-6, TRBV5-1 and TRBV20-1 were among a handful of TRBV segments more frequent in patients than controls.

Incorporated into the TCR beta cDNA libraries were unique molecular identifiers, which served to reduce PCR and sequencing biases. TCRdb analysed the PCR reads with MiXCR anew, one entry per CDR3 protein. The sample carries almost 700,000 distinct CDR3 sequences, approximately 60% recorded once. No antigens are known for them. The specimen was blood. The source is a girl aged 2-10 years with multiple sclerosis.

The chain joins TRBV5-1 to TRBJ2-7; D is possibly TRBD1 (6 bases). Germline V gene lookup returns CDR1 SGHRS and CDR2 YFSETQ. Trimming took off 4 bases at V and 2 bases at J, with 10 bases between the two ends. The CDR3 extends over 13 amino acids. The CDR3 spells CASSPDSPYEQYF. CDR3 sequence (DNA): TGCGCCAGCAGCCCGGACAGCCCCTACGAGCAGTACTTC.

This clonotype was found a few times. The rearrangement uses TRBV10-3 and TRBJ1-5, with 10 nucleotides matching TRBD1. CDR3 size: 14 residues. V was clipped by 9 bases and J by 5 bases; unmatched bases: 7. Germline lookup yields CDR1 ENHRY and CDR2 SYGVKD. CDR3 in amino acids: CAIRAGTGDQPQHF. CDR3 DNA sequence: TGTGCCATTAGGGCCGGGACAGGGGATCAGCCCCAGCATTTT.

This clonotype was recorded a few times. The chain carries TRBV28 and TRBJ2-1, with D perhaps matching TRBD1 (7 bases). The CDR3 loop spans 13 amino acids. CDR1 is MDHEN, CDR2 SYDVKM, per germline. Trimming shortened V by 3 bases and J by 8 bases, and 11 bases separated the two germline ends. The CDR3: CASSLGRGDEQFF. The DNA for the CDR3 is TGTGCCAGCAGTTTGGGCAGGGGGGATGAGCAGTTCTTC.

In this sample, this clonotype turned up a few times. This chain joins TRBV6-6 and TRBJ2-5, with D possibly being TRBD1 (6 bases). Germline CDR1 MNHNY, CDR2 SVGAGI (reference sequence). The germline V and J ends were trimmed by 2 bases and 5 bases, with 9 bases remaining between them. The CDR3 is 13 residues long. CDR3 DNA sequence: TGTGCCAGCAGTTACGTACAGGGCGAGACCCAGTACTTC. Encoded protein: CASSYVQGETQYF.

The gene calls are TRBV5-5 and TRBJ2-1; D is possibly TRBD2 (5 bases). Trimming took 0 bases from V and 2 from J, leaving 15 bases between them. The CDR3 contains 17 residues. The germline CDR1 and CDR2 sequences are SGHKS and YYEKEE (reference sequence). Written as DNA, the CDR3 is TGTGCCAGCAGCTTGGATGCGGGCGACCCGACCTACAATGAGCAGTTCTTC. Amino acid sequence: CASSLDAGDPTYNEQFF.

This clonotype has only a few counts. The junction departs from the called germline gene at one end, perhaps through a read error. The chain couples TRBV10-1 to TRBJ2-5; the D is unclear. In germline, CDR1 is WNHNN, CDR2 SYGVQD (reference sequence). This CDR3 comprises 15 residues. This CDR3 reads CASTARTGFQETQYF. CDR3 DNA sequence: TGTGCCAGCACCGCTCGGACCGGGTTCCAAGAGACCCAGTACTTC.

This chain uses TRBV29-1 with TRBJ2-2; D perhaps matches TRBD2 (5 bases). Trimming took 4 bases from V and 8 from J, leaving 5 bases between them. There are 10 residues in the CDR3. Germline V CDR1 and CDR2: SQVTM, ANQGSEA. In DNA, the CDR3 is TGCAGCGTTGGGAGGGGGGAGCTGTTTTTT. This encodes CSVGRGELFF.

This clonotype was detected only a few times. The rearrangement links TRBV20-1 to TRBJ2-7; 7 bases are shared with TRBD2. The J call is doubtful: the DNA matches TRBJ2-5 better. This CDR3 comprises 13 residues. The germline CDR1 and CDR2 sequences are DFQATT and SNEGSKA (reference sequence). CDR3 residues: CSAPLVAGETQYF. The DNA of the CDR3 is TGCAGTGCCCCCTTGGTAGCGGGTGAGACCCAGTACTTC.

This rearrangement joins TRBV6-6 to TRBJ2-3; D is perhaps TRBD1 (6 bases). V lost 2 bases, J lost 2 bases, and 8 bases lay in between. The CDR3 has 14 amino acids. Germline V lookup: CDR1 MNHNY, CDR2 SVGAGI (reference sequence). CDR3 protein: CASSYNRDTDTQYF. CDR3 in DNA: TGTGCCAGCAGTTACAACAGGGACACAGATACGCAGTATTTT.

DNA of the CDR3: TGTGCCAGCAGTGCTCTAGCGCCCCACCGCACAGATACGCAGTATTTT. Protein: CASSALAPHRTDTQYF. The gene calls are TRBV2 and TRBJ2-3; D is perhaps TRBD2 (6 bases). Germline CDR1 and CDR2: SNHLY and FYNNEI. The CDR3 spans 16 residues. V was trimmed by 4 bases and J by 1 base, leaving 15 bases between them.

The chain has TRBV9 and TRBJ2-1; TRBD2 matches at 14 bases. Germline CDR1 is SGDLS and CDR2 is YYNGEE. V lost 4 bases and J lost 6; bases outside the gene matches: 6. CDR3 size: 16 residues. The CDR3 is CASSITTSGRANEQFF. In DNA form, the CDR3 reads TGTGCCAGCAGCATCACGACTAGCGGGAGGGCCAATGAGCAGTTCTTC. Full variable domain (outside the CDR3, taken from reference TRBV9 and TRBJ2-1): DSGVTQTPKHLITATGQRVTLRCSPRSGDLSVYWYQQSLDQGLQFLIQYYNGEERAKGNILERFSAQQFPDLHSELNLSSLELGDSALYFCASSITTSGRANEQFFGPGTRLTVL.

In this sample, this clonotype turned up a few times. The V call is TRBV5-5, the J call TRBJ2-5; tentative D call: TRBD1 (6 bases). The CDR3 has 14 amino acids. Germline V lookup: CDR1 SGHKS, CDR2 YYEKEE (reference sequence). Trimming left V 5 bases short and J 2 bases short, with 13 bases between. The CDR3 nucleotides read TGTGCCAGCAGTCGGACAGTGATACAAGAGACCCAGTACTTC. It yields the protein CASSRTVIQETQYF.

With respect to this clonotype: An end of the junction does not agree with germline; a read error may underlie this. The chain is built from TRBV7-8 and TRBJ2-1; possibly TRBD1 for D (5 bases). Germline V gene lookup returns CDR1 SGHVS and CDR2 FQNEAQ. This CDR3 is built from 15 residues. The CDR3 is CTSSKTSDSYNEQFF. The CDR3 nucleotides read TGTACCAGCAGCAAGACCTCAGACAGTTACAATGAGCAGTTCTTC.

CDR3 nucleotide sequence: TGTGCCATCAGTGAGTCGACGACAGGCGGGGAGACCCAGTACTTC. It is translated as CAISESTTGGETQYF. V and J are TRBV10-3 and TRBJ2-5; tentative D call: TRBD1 (6 bases). CDR1 is ENHRY, CDR2 SYGVKD, per germline. The V end was cut by 0 bases, the J end by 5 bases, with 13 bases between. The CDR3 covers 15 residues.

The J gene is TRBJ2-2, the V gene TRBV10-3; D ambiguous. The CDR3 is 16 residues long. Germline loops: CDR1 ENHRY, CDR2 SYGVKD. V was shortened by 3 bases and J by 8 bases, with 19 bases between the two germline ends. The CDR3 DNA reads as TGTGCCATCAGTGATGGATCAAGATCCTCGTCGGGGGAGCTGTTTTTT. Its translation is CAISDGSRSSSGELFF.

The CDR3 coding sequence is TGTGCCAGCAGCTGGGTGAGGGCGGGTTCCCAAGAGACCCAGTACTTC. Residues: CASSWVRAGSQETQYF. The rearrangement links TRBV11-2 to TRBJ2-5; D may be TRBD2 (5 bases). Trimming left V 4 bases short and J 1 base short, with 16 bases between. Germline V lookup: CDR1 SGHAT, CDR2 FQNNGV. This CDR3 region has 16 residues.

The chain has TRBV7-2 and TRBJ2-3; 9 bases align to TRBD1. Trimming removed 1 base from V and 6 bases from J; junction bases left unmatched: 5. The germline V gene encodes CDR1 SGHTA and CDR2 FQGNSA. The CDR3 covers 15 residues. CDR3 residues: CASSLGDRGWDTQYF. The CDR3 nucleotides read TGTGCCAGCAGCTTAGGAGACAGGGGGTGGGATACGCAGTATTTT.

The chain links TRBV3-1 to TRBJ1-4; TRBD1 matches 8 bases. The V gene's germline CDR1 is LGHDT and CDR2 YNNKEL (reference sequence). V shed 4 bases, J shed 0 bases, and the junction held 7 bases outside the gene matches. The CDR3 covers 17 residues. Here the CDR3 DNA reads TGTGCCAGCAGCCCTGGGACAGGAAAAGCAACTAATGAAAAACTGTTTTTT. Amino acid sequence: CASSPGTGKATNEKLFF.

J is TRBJ2-5 and V is TRBV2; D call uncertain. Per germline, CDR1 SNHLY and CDR2 FYNNEI. Trimming removed 3 bases at V and 1 base at J, with 6 bases between. This CDR3 comprises 13 residues. The CDR3 coding sequence is TGTGCCAGCAGTGAGAGGATCCAAGAGACCCAGTACTTC. Amino acid sequence: CASSERIQETQYF.

This chain joins TRBV6-1 and TRBJ1-5; 8 nucleotides line up with TRBD1. Looked up from germline, CDR1 is MNHNS and CDR2 is SASEGT. This CDR3 is 14 amino acids long. V shed 3 bases, J shed 7 bases, and the junction held 5 bases outside the gene matches. For the CDR3, the DNA is TGTGCCAGCAGTGAGACAGGGGTCGGCCAGCCCCAGCATTTT. Its translation: CASSETGVGQPQHF.